One and the same sample provided the 18 T cell receptor beta chains below, sequenced in a study of blood T cell repertoires in COVID-19. TCRdb keeps only in-frame clones here, not all; method: immunoSEQ multiplex PCR. The sample consists of about 200,000 clones, approximately 82% of them appearing once. The sequencing sample was made of PBMCs or T cells enriched from blood (not recorded which). The receptors shown here come from a man aged 35 to 55 who had recovered from COVID-19.

With regard to this clone: Other nucleotide sequences from this sample produce the same CDR3. The chain has TRBV28 and TRBJ1-5; 9 positions match TRBD1. The CDR3 consists of 14 residues. Trimming cost V 4 bases and J 5 bases; bases outside gene matches: 3. CDR1 and CDR2 from the germline V gene are MDHEN and SYDVKM. The CDR3 coding sequence is TGTGCCAGCAGTTCCGGACAGGGGCATCAGCCCCAGCATTTT. Translation: CASSSGQGHQPQHF.

In the case of this clone: A junction end diverges from the germline sequence, so it may reflect a read error. The gene calls are TRBV6-4 and TRBJ2-7; 9 bases map to TRBD2. The CDR3 extends over 14 amino acids. Germline V gives CDR1 MRHNA, CDR2 SNTAGT. CDR3 region: CASSDTPQREDPHF. The CDR3 coding sequence is TGTGCCAGCAGTGACACCCCTCAGCGGGAGGACCCTCACTTC.

The CDR3 region has the DNA TGCGCCAGCAGCTTTACCTTCAGCTCCTACAATGAGCAGTTCTTC. This gives the protein CASSFTFSSYNEQFF. The gene calls are TRBV5-1 and TRBJ2-1; the D is unclear. The V end lost 2 bases, the J end lost 0 bases, and 9 bases lay between the germline ends. The CDR3 runs to 15 residues. Germline CDR1 is SGHRS and CDR2 is YFSETQ.

V is TRBV7-9 and J is TRBJ2-2, with 12 bases identical to TRBD2. The V segment lost 5 bases and the J segment 2 bases; nucleotides outside the gene matches: 6. The CDR3 loop spans 17 amino acids. The germline V gene has CDR1 SEHNR and CDR2 FQNEAQ (reference sequence). The CDR3 nucleotides are TGTGCCAGCAGCGGTCTAGCGGGAGGGAAAAACACCGGGGAGCTGTTTTTT. This encodes CASSGLAGGKNTGELFF.

The chain joins TRBV11-3 to TRBJ2-1, with 7 positions matching TRBD1. The CDR3 contains 13 residues. Per germline, CDR1 SGHNT and CDR2 YENEEA. The V gene end was trimmed by 5 bases and the J gene end by 2 bases; junction bases not matched to a gene: 0. Here the CDR3 DNA reads TGTGCCAGCAGCCAGGGGGCCTACAATGAGCAGTTCTTC. Protein product: CASSQGAYNEQFF.

This clone was detected only once. The chain has TRBV20-1 and TRBJ1-1; D is possibly TRBD1 (5 bases). CDR1 and CDR2 from the germline V gene are DFQATT and SNEGSKA (reference sequence). CDR3 size: 13 residues. Trimming removed 3 bases from V and 4 bases from J, with 12 bases in between. CDR3 in DNA: TGCAGTGCTAGTAGCAGGGTCCCCACTGAAGCTTTCTTT. This gives the protein CSASSRVPTEAFF.

The chain recombines TRBV5-1 with TRBJ2-5, with D unclear. The germline CDR1 and CDR2 sequences are SGHRS and YFSETQ. The CDR3 runs to 15 residues. Trimming removed 3 bases from V and 2 bases from J, with 14 bases in between. CDR3 nucleotide sequence: TGCGCCAGCAGCTCCCGCTCCGAGTTACAAGAGACCCAGTACTTC. It is translated as CASSSRSELQETQYF.

The chain uses TRBV28 and TRBJ1-2; 9 bases agree with TRBD1. Germline-derived CDR1 and CDR2 are MDHEN and SYDVKM. The CDR3 covers 15 residues. V lost 2 bases, J lost 4 bases, and 5 bases stayed unmatched. The CDR3 protein is CASSLRDRAPYGYTF. CDR3 coding DNA: TGTGCCAGCAGTTTAAGGGACAGGGCCCCCTATGGCTACACCTTC.

This chain connects TRBV9 to TRBJ1-1; tentatively, D is TRBD1 (6 bases). Germline V lookup: CDR1 SGDLS, CDR2 YYNGEE. The CDR3 contains 14 residues. Trimming pared 0 bases from V and 3 bases from J, leaving 9 bases between. The CDR3 protein is CASSVAPGDTEAFF. The CDR3 DNA is TGTGCCAGCAGCGTAGCGCCAGGGGACACTGAAGCTTTCTTT.

The V call is TRBV6-2 or TRBV6-3, the J call TRBJ1-5; weak D call: TRBD1 (5 bases). Per the germline V gene, CDR1 is MNHEY and CDR2 is SVGEGT. The CDR3 totals 13 residues. V was trimmed by 6 bases and J by 6 bases, leaving 12 bases between them. CDR3 bases: TGTGCCAGCAGCTCCGCGGGGGTTCAGCCCCAGCATTTT. This translates into CASSSAGVQPQHF.

This clone was seen a handful of times. The V call is TRBV28, the J call TRBJ2-7; TRBD2 aligns across 10 bases. Trimming removed 6 bases from V and 6 bases from J; junction bases left unmatched: 8. Germline values: CDR1 MDHEN, CDR2 SYDVKM. CDR3 size: 14 residues. CDR3 protein: CASSWGAGGSEQYF. The CDR3 nucleotides are TGTGCCAGCAGCTGGGGAGCGGGAGGGAGCGAGCAGTACTTC.

The gene calls are TRBV15 and TRBJ2-7, with D possibly matching TRBD2 (5 bases). CDR1 and CDR2 (germline): LNHNV, YYDKDF (reference sequence). The ends were cut back, 8 bases at V and 4 bases at J, with 15 bases in the middle. The CDR3 is 13 amino acids. The CDR3 protein is CATRAGLFYEQYF. The DNA for the CDR3 is TGTGCCACCCGGGCAGGACTCTTTTACGAGCAGTACTTC.

The rearrangement joins TRBV6-1 to TRBJ2-6; tentative D call: TRBD1 (7 bases). Germline lookup yields CDR1 MNHNS and CDR2 SASEGT. The CDR3 contains 19 residues. V gave up 0 bases and J gave up 1 base, with 16 bases separating them. The CDR3 sequence: CASSEALAGGMSGANVLTF. In nucleotides, the CDR3 is TGTGCCAGCAGTGAAGCGCTTGCAGGGGGGATGTCTGGGGCCAACGTCCTGACTTTC.

In this sample, this clone turned up a few times. The rearrangement joins TRBV19 to TRBJ1-5; 7 bases agree with TRBD1. This CDR3 has 14 residues. Germline V gene sequence: CDR1 LNHDA, CDR2 SQIVND (reference sequence). V lost 5 bases to trimming and J lost 6 bases; unmatched junction nucleotides: 7. The CDR3 nucleotides read TGTGCCAGTAGTCCTCGACAGGGATCTCAGCCCCAGCATTTT. Its protein is CASSPRQGSQPQHF.

A single count supports this clone. V is TRBV28 and J is TRBJ2-2, with 9 bases matching TRBD2. Trimming cost V 3 bases and J 4 bases; bases outside gene matches: 3. In germline, CDR1 is MDHEN, CDR2 SYDVKM. The CDR3 runs to 15 residues. The CDR3 loop reads CASSFGLAPTGELFF. The CDR3 nucleotides are TGTGCCAGCAGTTTCGGACTAGCGCCCACCGGGGAGCTGTTTTTT.

V and J are TRBV5-1 and TRBJ1-2; 11 positions agree with TRBD1. Germline V gives CDR1 SGHRS, CDR2 YFSETQ. The CDR3 runs to 14 residues. Unmatched junction bases numbered 7, after V lost 2 bases and J lost 10 bases. The CDR3 reads CASSFTGTGGDYTF. CDR3 sequence (DNA): TGCGCCAGCAGCTTTACCGGGACAGGGGGGGACTACACCTTC.

V gene TRBV2 combines with J gene TRBJ2-7; 13 nucleotides line up with TRBD2. Trimming removed 5 bases from V and 1 base from J; junction bases left unmatched: 14. The CDR3 loop spans 19 amino acids. The germline CDR1 and CDR2 sequences are SNHLY and FYNNEI. CDR3 nucleotides: TGTGCCAGCAGTTTTTCAGGTATGACTAGCGGGAGGAGATCCTACGAGCAGTACTTC. Protein product: CASSFSGMTSGRRSYEQYF.

As concerns this clone: Additional DNA sequences in this sample encode the identical CDR3. The chain is built from TRBV19 and TRBJ2-2, with 8 bases fitting TRBD2. V lost 3 bases and J lost 2; bases outside the gene matches: 5. Germline V CDR1 and CDR2: LNHDA, SQIVND (reference sequence). CDR3 length: 16 amino acids. CDR3 in DNA: TGTGCCAGTAGTATCCCAGCGGGAGTCAACACCGGGGAGCTGTTTTTT. Translation: CASSIPAGVNTGELFF.